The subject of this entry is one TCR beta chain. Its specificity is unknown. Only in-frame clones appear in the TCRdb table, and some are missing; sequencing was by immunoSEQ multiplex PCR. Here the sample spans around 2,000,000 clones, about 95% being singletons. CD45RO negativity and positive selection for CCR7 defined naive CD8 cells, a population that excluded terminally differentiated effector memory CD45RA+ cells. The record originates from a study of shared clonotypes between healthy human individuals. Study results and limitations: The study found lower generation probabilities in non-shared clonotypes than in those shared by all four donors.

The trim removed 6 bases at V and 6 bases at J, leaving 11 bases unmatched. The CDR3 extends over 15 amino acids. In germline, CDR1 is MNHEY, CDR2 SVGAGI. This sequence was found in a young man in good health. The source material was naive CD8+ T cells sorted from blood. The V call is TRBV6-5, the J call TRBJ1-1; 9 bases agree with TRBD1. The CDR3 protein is CASRQTGGKVPEAFF. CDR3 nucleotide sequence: TGTGCCAGCAGGCAGACAGGGGGTAAGGTCCCTGAAGCTTTCTTT.